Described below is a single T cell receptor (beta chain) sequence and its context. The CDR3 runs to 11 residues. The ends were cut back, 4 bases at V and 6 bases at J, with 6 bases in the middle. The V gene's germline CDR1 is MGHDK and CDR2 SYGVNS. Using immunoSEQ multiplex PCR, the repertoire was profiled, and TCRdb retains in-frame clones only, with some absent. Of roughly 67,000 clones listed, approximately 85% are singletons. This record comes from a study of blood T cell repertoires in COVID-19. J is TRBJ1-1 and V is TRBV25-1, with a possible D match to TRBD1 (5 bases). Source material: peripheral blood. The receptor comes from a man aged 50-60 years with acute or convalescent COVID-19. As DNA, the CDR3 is TGTGCCAGCAGTGCCAGGGCTGAAGCTTTCTTT. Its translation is CASSARAEAFF. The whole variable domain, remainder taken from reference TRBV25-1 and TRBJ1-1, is EADIYQTPRYLVIGTGKKITLECSQTMGHDKMYWYQQDPGMELHLIHYSYGVNSTEKGDLSSESTVSRIRTEHFPLTLESARPSHTSQYLCASSARAEAFFGQGTRLTVV.